What follows is one T cell receptor beta chain and its context. The data were obtained in a study of identifying expanded T cells in peripheral blood. Trimming at V came to 0 bases and at J to 8 bases, leaving 3 bases not matched to a gene. There are 14 residues in the CDR3. The V gene's germline CDR1 is SGHTA and CDR2 FQGNSA. Sequencing was performed with immunoSEQ multiplex PCR; in TCRdb, only in-frame clones are kept and a portion is missing. This repertoire shows about 86,000 clones, more than 75% found once; its top ten account for roughly 4%. The J gene is TRBJ1-4, the V gene TRBV7-2; 7 bases agree with TRBD1. The sequencing input was blood. This TCR was recovered from a person aged 18 to 69 in good health. The CDR3 loop reads CASSLARRGEKLFF. CDR3 nucleotides: TGTGCCAGCAGCTTAGCCCGCAGGGGGGAAAAACTGTTTTTT.